The 29 T cell receptor beta chains reported below all come from one sample, sequenced in a study of T cells in Graves' hyperthyroidism and ophthalmopathy (dated by TCRdb to between 2019 and 2020). Receptors were amplified or captured by multiplex PCR. Sequenced on an Illumina HiSeq 2000. TCR beta CDR3 regions were amplified from RNA transcripts. A first-round RT-PCR of the TCR CDR3 used the HTBI primer set with the Qiagen OneStep RT-PCR kit. The raw public data were reprocessed by TCRdb itself: fastp quality trimming at Q25, MiXCR clonotype calling, in-frame beta chains only. Entries that share a CDR3 protein sequence are merged under the most common genes and DNA. The sample includes around 600,000 distinct CDR3 sequences, with approximately 14% observed a single time. About 7% of the sample goes to the ten largest clones. Sequenced: blood. The receptors were gathered from a woman aged 25 to 45 with Graves' hyperthyroidism.

In its sample, this clonotype was seen many times. V is TRBV20-1 and J is TRBJ1-2; D ambiguous. CDR1 and CDR2 (germline): DFQATT, SNEGSKA (reference sequence). V lost 0 bases, J lost 4 bases, and 12 bases lay in between. The CDR3 has 14 residues. This CDR3 is CSARDLKGGYGYTF. CDR3 DNA: TGCAGTGCTAGAGATCTCAAGGGAGGCTATGGCTACACCTTC.

The CDR3 bases are TGTGCCAGTACCCAGGCAGGGATCGGATCCTACGAGCAGTACTTC. Amino acid sequence: CASTQAGIGSYEQYF. This chain uses TRBV19 with TRBJ2-7; D possibly corresponds to TRBD1 (5 bases). Germline-derived CDR1 and CDR2 are LNHDA and SQIVND (reference sequence). The CDR3 spans 15 residues. With 7 bases removed from V and 1 base from J, the gap between germline ends came to 17 bases.

The chain couples TRBV9 to TRBJ2-1, with TRBD2 matching over 12 bases. The CDR3 totals 17 residues. Trimming took 4 bases from V and 5 from J; bases not matched to a gene: 10. Germline CDR1 is SGDLS and CDR2 is YYNGEE. CDR3 in DNA: TGTGCCAGCAGCCGCGAGCTAGCGGGAGGGAGTAACAATGAGCAGTTCTTC. Its translation is CASSRELAGGSNNEQFF.

This chain uses TRBV29-1 with TRBJ1-2, with D possibly being TRBD1 (6 bases). V lost 2 bases, J lost 7 bases, and 11 bases lay in between. The CDR3 totals 12 residues. Germline V gene sequence: CDR1 SQVTM, CDR2 ANQGSEA. CDR3 residues: CSVEWQGTGYTF. CDR3 DNA: TGCAGCGTTGAATGGCAGGGGACTGGCTACACCTTC.

The sample holds many counts of this clonotype. The J gene is TRBJ2-7, the V gene TRBV7-2; the match to TRBD1 covers 11 bases. This CDR3 comprises 14 residues. From germline, CDR1 is SGHTA and CDR2 FQGNSA. Trimming removed 2 bases from V and 5 bases from J; junction bases left unmatched: 2. The CDR3 loop reads CASSLWDRGDEQYF. The CDR3 nucleotides are TGTGCCAGCAGCTTATGGGACAGGGGGGACGAGCAGTACTTC.

This clonotype was seen a handful of times. The chain recombines TRBV6-1 with TRBJ2-3; tentatively, D is TRBD1 (6 bases). The CDR3 consists of 14 residues. Per the germline V gene, CDR1 is MNHNS and CDR2 is SASEGT. V shed 1 base and J shed 2 bases, with 7 bases lying between them. In DNA form, the CDR3 reads TGTGCCAGCAGTGAAGACAGGGTCACAGATACGCAGTATTTT. Residues: CASSEDRVTDTQYF.

Details on this clonotype: The junction and the germline gene differ at one end; a read error may be behind it. V and J are TRBV7-2 and TRBJ2-2, with 9 bases lining up with TRBD2. CDR3 length equals 17 residues. Germline V lookup: CDR1 SGHTA, CDR2 FQGNSA. In nucleotides, the CDR3 is TGTGCCAGCAGGCCCGCCCCTTTAGCGGGAGTCACCGGGGAGCTGGTTTTT. Its translation is CASRPAPLAGVTGELVF. Complete variable domain (other parts from reference TRBV7-2 and TRBJ2-2): GAGVSQSPSNKVTEKGKDVELRCDPISGHTALYWYRQSLGQGLEFLIYFQGNSAPDKSGLPSDRFSAERTGGSVSTLTIQRTQQEDSAVYLCASRPAPLAGVTGELVFGEGSRLTVL.

There are a few counts of this clonotype. CDR3 in DNA: TGTGCCAGCAGCCCCGGACAGGGTGCCTATGGCTACACCTTC. As protein: CASSPGQGAYGYTF. This chain joins TRBV7-3 and TRBJ1-2, with 8 positions matching TRBD1. V shed 5 bases, J shed 4 bases, and the junction held 6 bases outside the gene matches. The CDR3 consists of 14 residues. Germline V gene lookup returns CDR1 SGHTA and CDR2 FQGTGA. The whole variable domain, filled in from reference TRBV7-3 and TRBJ1-2, reads GAGVSQTPSNKVTEKGKYVELRCDPISGHTALYWYRQSLGQGPEFLIYFQGTGAADDSGLPNDRFFAVRPEGSVSTLKIQRTERGDSAVYLCASSPGQGAYGYTFGSGTRLTVV.

Comments on this clonotype: With a much larger clone just one base away, this may be a read error. V and J are TRBV6-6 and TRBJ1-5; D unclear. TRBJ2-3 matches the DNA end more closely, so the J call is doubtful. The V gene's germline CDR1 is MNHNY and CDR2 SVGAGI (reference sequence). CDR3 length: 13 amino acids. As DNA, the CDR3 is TGTGCCAGCAGTTACGGCACGAATCAGCCCCAGTATTTT. This gives the protein CASSYGTNQPQYF.

The chain has TRBV10-3 and TRBJ1-6; no clear D gene. The CDR3 contains 14 residues. Trimming shortened V by 0 bases and J by 7 bases, and 7 bases separated the two germline ends. Germline V gives CDR1 ENHRY, CDR2 SYGVKD. The CDR3 nucleotides read TGTGCCATCAGTGAGTCGACTCAGAATTCACCCCTCCACTTT. This gives the protein CAISESTQNSPLHF.

This clonotype has a count of ten or more. The chain joins TRBV10-3 to TRBJ2-1; 16 positions agree with TRBD2. The germline V gene has CDR1 ENHRY and CDR2 SYGVKD. With V trimmed by 6 bases and J by 9 bases, 11 bases remained unmatched. The CDR3 length is 17 residues. CDR3 DNA sequence: TGTGCCATCAGCGAGAATGAGGGACTAGCGGGAGGGGTTGAGCAGTTCTTC. It is translated as CAISENEGLAGGVEQFF.

Only a few counts were recorded for this clonotype. This may stem from a read error, because a much larger clone lies one nucleotide away. The chain joins TRBV5-8 to TRBJ2-2; TRBD2 agrees at 11 bases. This CDR3 is 16 amino acids long. Germline lookup yields CDR1 SGHTS and CDR2 YDEGEE. V was pared by 4 bases and J by 4 bases, with 6 bases of the junction left unmatched. The CDR3 coding sequence is TGTGCCAGCAGCCTTGTAGCGGGAGGGGGCACCGGGGAGCTGTTTTTT. Amino acids: CASSLVAGGGTGELFF.

The gene calls are TRBV7-9 and TRBJ1-1; the D gene is possibly TRBD1 (5 bases). Germline-derived CDR1 and CDR2 are SEHNR and FQNEAQ (reference sequence). The CDR3 totals 11 residues. V lost 8 bases and J 5 bases, leaving 9 bases between the germline ends. CDR3 in amino acids: CASGGGTEAFF. CDR3 DNA sequence: TGTGCCAGCGGTGGGGGGACTGAAGCTTTCTTT.

The sample holds many counts of this clonotype. This sequence joins TRBV7-2 and TRBJ2-7; D is undetermined. The CDR3 spans 11 residues. Germline values: CDR1 SGHTA, CDR2 FQGNSA. With 1 base removed from V and 5 bases from J, the gap between germline ends came to 3 bases. CDR3 protein: CASSLVHEQYF. Written as DNA, the CDR3 is TGTGCCAGCAGCTTAGTCCACGAGCAGTACTTC.

This clonotype was detected a few times. The genes are TRBV2 and TRBJ2-7, with unresolved D. Between the trimmed V and J ends, which lost 7 bases and 7 bases, there was a span of 11 bases. The CDR3 contains 11 residues. Germline-derived CDR1 and CDR2 are SNHLY and FYNNEI. In nucleotides, the CDR3 is TGTGCCAGCAACTCCTATGATGAGCAGTACTTC. Protein product: CASNSYDEQYF.

In its sample, this clonotype was seen many times. The chain employs TRBV7-7 and TRBJ2-1; 7 bases are shared with TRBD2. Germline V gene lookup returns CDR1 SSHAT and CDR2 FNYEAQ (reference sequence). The CDR3 length is 15 residues. The J segment lost 5 bases and the V segment lost 0 bases, leaving 4 bases of the junction unmatched. CDR3 in amino acids: CASSLAGGPDNEQFF. The CDR3 DNA is TGTGCCAGCAGCTTAGCGGGAGGGCCGGACAATGAGCAGTTCTTC.

The chain couples TRBV7-6 to TRBJ2-7, with TRBD2 matching 9 bases. The CDR3 spans 19 residues. J lost 1 base, V lost 0 bases, and 13 bases had no gene match. Per the germline V gene, CDR1 is SGHVS and CDR2 is FNYEAQ. The CDR3 protein is CASSLALAREGLFSYEQYF. The CDR3 DNA reads TGTGCCAGCAGCTTAGCGCTGGCGCGGGAGGGCCTCTTTTCCTACGAGCAGTACTTC.

Many counts were recorded for this clonotype. V usage is TRBV11-1 and J usage is TRBJ2-7; 9 nucleotides line up with TRBD1. Germline V CDR1 and CDR2: SGHAT, FQDESV (reference sequence). This CDR3 comprises 16 residues. Trimming at V came to 3 bases and at J to 3 bases, leaving 9 bases not matched to a gene. DNA of the CDR3: TGTGCCAGCAGCTTTTCCCCCGGGACAGGGCGCTACGAGCAGTACTTC. Its translation is CASSFSPGTGRYEQYF.

This clonotype was detected many times. This rearrangement joins TRBV28 to TRBJ2-5, with TRBD2 matching over 8 bases. Germline trimming cut 3 bases from V and 6 bases from J; bases unmatched to any gene: 15. This CDR3 has 17 amino acids. In germline, CDR1 is MDHEN, CDR2 SYDVKM. CDR3 in amino acids: CASSFRGMSGSGQTQYF. The CDR3, as DNA: TGTGCCAGCAGTTTCCGGGGCATGAGCGGGAGTGGGCAGACCCAGTACTTC.

This clonotype was seen many times. This rearrangement joins TRBV3-1 to TRBJ2-1, with 10 bases lining up with TRBD2. Germline loops: CDR1 LGHDT, CDR2 YNNKEL (reference sequence). The CDR3 is 18 amino acids. V lost 1 base to trimming and J lost 0 bases; unmatched junction nucleotides: 6. Here the CDR3 DNA reads TGTGCCAGCAGCCAAGGGCCTAGCGGGAGAACCTCCTACAATGAGCAGTTCTTC. Its translation is CASSQGPSGRTSYNEQFF.

This clonotype was found a few times. The V gene is TRBV20-1, the J gene TRBJ2-7; 10 nucleotides match TRBD2. The CDR3 has 17 amino acids. V dropped 0 bases and J dropped 3; count of bases not matched to a gene: 11. CDR1 DFQATT and CDR2 SNEGSKA come from the germline V gene (reference sequence). In DNA form, the CDR3 reads TGCAGTGCTAGAGATCCCAGCGGGAGGGCCCTGGGCTACGAGCAGTACTTC. As protein: CSARDPSGRALGYEQYF.

This clonotype turned up a few times. The germline gene is not matched at one end of the junction; a read error may be the cause. This sequence joins TRBV7-9 and TRBJ2-7, with 10 bases fitting TRBD2. CDR3 length: 16 residues. Looked up from germline, CDR1 is SEHNR and CDR2 is FQNEAQ (reference sequence). CDR3 loop: CASSRNLAGASYGQYF. CDR3 coding DNA: TGTGCCAGCAGCCGTAATCTAGCGGGAGCCTCCTACGGGCAGTACTTC. Supplemented by reference TRBV7-9 and TRBJ2-7, the full variable domain reads DTGVSQNPRHKITKRGQNVTFRCDPISEHNRLYWYRQTLGQGPEFLTYFQNEAQLEKSRLLSDRFSAERPKGSFSTLEIQRTEQGDSAMYLCASSRNLAGASYGQYFGPGTRLTVT.

V usage is TRBV7-6 and J usage is TRBJ2-2; 12 bases are shared with TRBD2. J gave up 3 bases and V 2 bases, and 7 bases lay outside the gene matches. Germline-derived CDR1 and CDR2 are SGHVS and FNYEAQ. The CDR3 is 18 amino acids. The CDR3 DNA reads TGTGCCAGCAGCTTAAGCCTAGCGGGAGGGCCCTACACCGGGGAGCTGTTTTTT. Its protein is CASSLSLAGGPYTGELFF.

This clonotype was detected only a few times. This chain connects TRBV7-9 to TRBJ2-2, with 7 positions matching TRBD2. This CDR3 has 16 amino acids. V was pared by 6 bases and J by 1 base, with 8 bases of the junction left unmatched. Germline V gives CDR1 SEHNR, CDR2 FQNEAQ (reference sequence). CDR3 region: CASRGGYKENTGELFF. The CDR3, as DNA: TGTGCCAGCAGGGGGGGGTACAAAGAGAACACCGGGGAGCTGTTTTTT.

This clonotype occurred a few times. The chain carries TRBV18 and TRBJ2-6, with D unresolved. The CDR3 has 15 residues. V was shortened by 3 bases and J by 0 bases, with 6 bases between the two germline ends. Germline V gives CDR1 KGHSH, CDR2 LQKENI. The CDR3 loop reads CASSPAISGANVLTF. CDR3 in DNA: TGTGCCAGCTCACCCGCCATCTCTGGGGCCAACGTCCTGACTTTC. Looking up the rest from reference TRBV18 and TRBJ2-6 gives the full variable domain: NAGVMQNPRHLVRRRGQEARLRCSPMKGHSHVYWYRQLPEEGLKFMVYLQKENIIDESGMPKERFSAEFPKEGPSILRIQQVVRGDSAAYFCASSPAISGANVLTFGAGSRLTVL.

This clonotype was detected many times. The chain joins TRBV2 to TRBJ2-2; TRBD2 aligns across 12 bases. Germline V gives CDR1 SNHLY, CDR2 FYNNEI. Unmatched junction bases numbered 12, after V lost 6 bases and J lost 4 bases. CDR3 length: 18 amino acids. The CDR3: CASSPRGLAGRGTGELFF. CDR3 coding DNA: TGTGCCAGCAGCCCTAGAGGACTAGCGGGAAGGGGCACCGGGGAGCTGTTTTTT.

In its sample, this clonotype was seen many times. This chain uses TRBV7-2 with TRBJ2-3, with TRBD1 matching 8 bases. The CDR3 consists of 16 residues. The germline gives CDR1 SGHTA, CDR2 FQGNSA. V trimming: 7 bases; J trimming: 7 bases; junction bases outside the gene matches: 16. CDR3 nucleotide sequence: TGTGCCAGCACCCCGCAGGGGGCGAGCGGAACATATACGCAGTATTTT. Translating gives CASTPQGASGTYTQYF.

This clonotype was observed at least ten times. This chain uses TRBV7-6 with TRBJ2-1, with 7 bases matching TRBD2. In germline, CDR1 is SGHVS, CDR2 FNYEAQ. This CDR3 is built from 15 residues. The V segment lost 2 bases and the J segment 8 bases; nucleotides outside the gene matches: 9. For the CDR3, the DNA is TGTGCCAGCAGCTTAAAAGAGGGAGGGCCCTATGAGCAGTTCTTC. It specifies CASSLKEGGPYEQFF.

There are many counts of this clonotype. V is TRBV3-1 and J is TRBJ1-2; the D gene is possibly TRBD1 (5 bases). V shed 3 bases and J shed 7 bases, with 12 bases lying between them. CDR1 is LGHDT and CDR2 is YNNKEL in the germline V gene (reference sequence). The CDR3 totals 13 residues. CDR3 region: CASSHQDTTGYTF. CDR3 sequence (DNA): TGTGCCAGCAGCCACCAGGACACGACTGGCTACACCTTC.